This T cell receptor (beta chain) was captured in a study of blood T cells in healthy people across ages (dated by TCRdb to the mid-2010s). About the full investigation: In model experiments, template switching captured roughly one uniquely barcoded TCR beta cDNA molecule for every two T cells. Donors of different ages were randomly distributed across sequencing lanes to avoid experimental bias. Age-related changes in TCR beta repertoire diversity were measured in the study by deep sequencing normalized with unique cDNA molecular identifiers. For two donors (one aged 18 to 29 and one aged 80 or older), the study analyzed two additional independent replicas of 1 million unique cDNA reads from the same blood draw. Four age groups were formed from the donors: young (average approximately 16 years), middle-aged (around 37), aged (under 70) and long-lived (approximately 78). Broader findings and caveats from the paper: Estimates of total diversity based on one million sequenced T cells were regarded as lower bounds and as underestimates. There was a strong correlation between observed TCR beta diversity and the percentage of naive T cells measured by flow cytometry. Since profiling was done on bulk unsorted PBMCs, naive and antigen-experienced compartments could not be conclusively compared. Observed TCR beta diversity per million T cells fell roughly linearly with age, and a significant reduction was already apparent by age around 40. Compared with the aged group, the long-lived group had more naive CD4+ T cells, fewer expanded clones and increased TCR diversity, a pattern suggesting age selection. Because donor CMV infection status was unknown, age-related changes in expanded clonotypes were potentially confounded.

From cysteine to phenylalanine, the CDR3 is 15 amino acids long. CDR3 DNA only is kept here, 45 bases in frame from base 1. The V and J ends are trimmed by 6 bases and 0 bases, leaving 15 bases between them. Reading the germline V gene (reference sequence) gives CDR1 DFQATT and CDR2 SNEGSKA. Systemically healthy Caucasian individuals from Russia, 39 in total and aged about 6 to 95 years, were included as donors. Each donor gave around 9 milliliters of peripheral blood, collected into EDTA-treated Vacutainer tubes. Ficoll-Paque density-gradient centrifugation was used to isolate PBMCs, with at least 6.5 million per sample. Total RNA, at least 5 micrograms per sample, was extracted from PBMCs with Trizol reagent. For every donor, flow cytometry on a PBMC aliquot measured the percentage of naive CD45RAhigh/CD27high T cells. Library generation was performed with 5' RACE. TCRdb shows the sequencer as Illumina HiSeq 2500. The second PCR ran for about 6 to 12 cycles and used a J-beta primer mix along with a sample-barcoded 5' primer. A template-switch 5' adaptor carrying 12 random nucleotides introduced a unique molecular identifier onto each TCR beta cDNA molecule. Each sample yielded at least 2.5 million CDR3-containing paired-end reads. First-strand cDNA was synthesized from all RNA with the Mint cDNA synthesis kit, primed by a TRBC-specific oligonucleotide. After uracil-DNA glycosylase treatment, a first 18-cycle PCR used universal primers M1SS and BC2_uni_R on all cDNA. Processing in the source paper ran as follows. For normalization, 1 million high-quality reads, each with a distinct molecular identifier, were randomly selected from each sample. Instead of being binned into consensus sequences, reads with shared molecular identifiers were discarded. MiTCR, with a Q25 quality threshold and the strictest error-elimination algorithm, was used for CDR3 identification, clonotype clustering and error correction. Lower-bound total TCR beta diversity was estimated with a nonparametric unseen species model using Euler transformation. TCRdb handled the public reads itself, with Q25 trimming in fastp and clone calling in MiXCR, and kept productive beta chains. Duplicate CDR3 protein sequences are folded into a single record with the most common DNA and genes. TCRdb's processing, not the authors' own work, is the source of the V and J calls. A total of about 1.4 million distinct CDR3 sequences appear in this sample, almost 60% of them only once. The top ten clonotypes cover roughly 7% of the sample.

In the case of this clonotype: Its antigen is unknown. The input lacks base qualities; no much larger clone sits a single base away.

Sequencing was performed on blood. The V and J segments used are TRBV20-1 and TRBJ1-3, with TRBD1 as a weak D call on 5 bases. This sequence was found in a man aged 18 to 30 in good health. The CDR3 region has the sequence CSASPGPNSGNTIYF. The DNA sequence reads TGCAGTGCATCTCCGGGACCGAACTCTGGAAACACCATATATTTT.